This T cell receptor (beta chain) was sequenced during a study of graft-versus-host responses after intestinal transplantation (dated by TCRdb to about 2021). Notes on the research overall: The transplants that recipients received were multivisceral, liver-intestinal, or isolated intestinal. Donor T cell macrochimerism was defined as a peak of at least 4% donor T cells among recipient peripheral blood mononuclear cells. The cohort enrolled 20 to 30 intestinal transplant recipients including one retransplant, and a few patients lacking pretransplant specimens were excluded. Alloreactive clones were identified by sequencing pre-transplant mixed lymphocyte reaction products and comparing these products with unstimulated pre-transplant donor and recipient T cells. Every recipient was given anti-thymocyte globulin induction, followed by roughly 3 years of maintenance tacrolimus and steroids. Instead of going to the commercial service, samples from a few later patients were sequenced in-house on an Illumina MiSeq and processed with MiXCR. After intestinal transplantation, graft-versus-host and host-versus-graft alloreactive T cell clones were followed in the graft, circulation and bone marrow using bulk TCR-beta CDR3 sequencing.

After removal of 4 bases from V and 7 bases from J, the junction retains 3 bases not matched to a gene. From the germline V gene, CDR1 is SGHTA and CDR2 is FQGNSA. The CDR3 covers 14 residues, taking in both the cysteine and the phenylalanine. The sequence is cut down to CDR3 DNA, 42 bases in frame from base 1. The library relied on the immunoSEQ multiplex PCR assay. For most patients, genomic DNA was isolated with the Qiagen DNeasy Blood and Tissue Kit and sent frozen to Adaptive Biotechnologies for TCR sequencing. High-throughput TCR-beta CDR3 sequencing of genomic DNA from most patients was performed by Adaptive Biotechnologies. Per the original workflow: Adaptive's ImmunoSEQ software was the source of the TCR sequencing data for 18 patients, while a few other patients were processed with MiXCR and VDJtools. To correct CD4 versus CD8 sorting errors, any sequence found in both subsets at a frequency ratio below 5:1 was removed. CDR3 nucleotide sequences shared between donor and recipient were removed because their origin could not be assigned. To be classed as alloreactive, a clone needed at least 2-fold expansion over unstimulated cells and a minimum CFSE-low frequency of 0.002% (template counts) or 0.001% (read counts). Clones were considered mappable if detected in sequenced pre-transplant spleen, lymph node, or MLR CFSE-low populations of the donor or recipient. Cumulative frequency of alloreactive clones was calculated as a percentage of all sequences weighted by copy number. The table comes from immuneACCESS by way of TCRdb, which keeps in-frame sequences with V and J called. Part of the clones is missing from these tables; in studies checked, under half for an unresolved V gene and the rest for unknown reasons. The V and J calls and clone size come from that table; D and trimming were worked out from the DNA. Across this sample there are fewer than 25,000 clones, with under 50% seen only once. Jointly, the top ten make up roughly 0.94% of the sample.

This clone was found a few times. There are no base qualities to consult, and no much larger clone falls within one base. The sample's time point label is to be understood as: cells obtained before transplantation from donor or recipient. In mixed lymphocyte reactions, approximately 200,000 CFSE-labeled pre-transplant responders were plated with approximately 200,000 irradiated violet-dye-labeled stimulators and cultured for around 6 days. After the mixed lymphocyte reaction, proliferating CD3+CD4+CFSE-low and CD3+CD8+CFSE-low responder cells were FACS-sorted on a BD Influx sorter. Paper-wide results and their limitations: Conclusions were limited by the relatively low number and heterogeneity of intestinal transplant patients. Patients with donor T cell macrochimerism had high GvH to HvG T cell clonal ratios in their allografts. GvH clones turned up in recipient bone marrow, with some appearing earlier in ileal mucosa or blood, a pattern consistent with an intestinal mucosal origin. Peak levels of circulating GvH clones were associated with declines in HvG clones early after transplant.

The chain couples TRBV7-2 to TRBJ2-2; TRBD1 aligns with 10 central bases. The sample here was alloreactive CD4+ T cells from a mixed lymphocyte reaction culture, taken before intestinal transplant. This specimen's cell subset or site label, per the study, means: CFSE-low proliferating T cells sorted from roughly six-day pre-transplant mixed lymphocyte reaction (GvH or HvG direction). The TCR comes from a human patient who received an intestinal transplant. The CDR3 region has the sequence CASSSTGGIGELFF. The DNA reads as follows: TGTGCCAGCAGCTCGACAGGGGGCATCGGGGAGCTGTTTTTT.